This paragraph reports one TCR beta chain. What it recognizes is unknown. Together with a sample-barcoded 5' primer, a J-beta primer mix was included in a second PCR lasting roughly 7 to 11 cycles. MiXCR, run by TCRdb on the 5' RACE reads, gives a single entry per CDR3 protein. The repertoire includes 1.5 million to 2 million distinct CDR3 sequences, roughly 52% of them detected once, and around 2.1% sits in the top ten. This entry belongs to a study of blood T cells in healthy people across ages. Overall study results and limits: With unsorted PBMCs, a conclusive comparison of naive versus antigen-experienced cells was not possible. With naive T cell percentage, TCR beta diversity showed a strong correlation. Observed TCR beta diversity per million T cells went down as age went up. This fall followed a roughly linear course with age. Comparison with aged donors showed that long-lived donors had more naive CD4+ cells and higher diversity.

Germline CDR1 SGHRS, CDR2 YFSETQ. V shed 6 bases and J 9 bases; nucleotides not matched to a gene: 14. The CDR3 totals 17 residues. This clonotype originated in a woman between 40 and 50 years old in good health. Sequencing was carried out using blood. This chain uses TRBV5-1 with TRBJ2-1; 14 nucleotides match TRBD2. CDR3 loop: CASTILPTSGGAGEQFF. CDR3 DNA: TGCGCCAGCACCATCTTGCCGACTAGCGGGGGGGCCGGTGAGCAGTTCTTC.